Following are 26 T cell receptor beta chains from one sample sequenced in a study of Graves' ophthalmopathy and Graves' hyperthyroidism. The study amplified TCR beta CDR3 regions using RNA transcripts. An opening RT-PCR round employed HTBI primers and preceded a second-round multiplex PCR. TCRdb fed the multiplex PCR reads into MiXCR, producing one record per CDR3 protein. The repertoire holds about 740,000 distinct CDR3 sequences, with around 40% as singletons. The sequenced sample was peripheral blood. Every receptor here comes from an adult man with Graves' ophthalmopathy.

This clonotype was counted only a few times. The chain combines TRBV19 with TRBJ1-5; no reliable D call. Trimming removed 1 base from V and 2 bases from J, with 15 bases in between. CDR1 is LNHDA and CDR2 is SQIVND in the germline V gene (reference sequence). The CDR3 is 17 amino acids. CDR3 nucleotides: TGTGCCAGTAGTATAGTGTGGATGCGGAGAGGCAATCAGCCCCAGCATTTT. Translation: CASSIVWMRRGNQPQHF.

This clonotype was seen a handful of times. V and J are TRBV7-9 and TRBJ2-7, with D perhaps matching TRBD1 (6 bases). CDR1 is SEHNR, CDR2 FQNEAQ, per germline (reference sequence). V lost 2 bases and J lost 0, with 17 bases in between. The CDR3 covers 17 residues. The CDR3: CASSLSRFADSSYEQYF. The CDR3 nucleotides read TGTGCCAGCAGCTTATCTCGATTTGCGGACAGCTCCTACGAGCAGTACTTC.

This chain joins TRBV7-2 and TRBJ2-7; no firm D call. The CDR3 runs to 12 residues. V was pared by 5 bases and J by 3 bases, with 8 bases between. The V gene's germline CDR1 is SGHTA and CDR2 FQGNSA. The CDR3 DNA reads as TGTGCCAGCAGCATGGATCACTACGAGCAGTACTTC. Its protein product is CASSMDHYEQYF. The variable domain in full, completed from reference TRBV7-2 and TRBJ2-7, reads GAGVSQSPSNKVTEKGKDVELRCDPISGHTALYWYRQSLGQGLEFLIYFQGNSAPDKSGLPSDRFSAERTGGSVSTLTIQRTQQEDSAVYLCASSMDHYEQYFGPGTRLTVT.

This clonotype appeared many times. The DNA of the CDR3 is TGCAGCGTTGGCGGGACCAAGATAAACACTGAAGCTTTCTTT. Amino acids: CSVGGTKINTEAFF. The chain combines TRBV29-1 with TRBJ1-1, with a tentative D call TRBD1 (5 bases). With 4 bases removed from V and 2 bases from J, the gap between germline ends came to 14 bases. The germline V gene has CDR1 SQVTM and CDR2 ANQGSEA. The CDR3 sequence is 14 residues long.

The rearrangement joins TRBV7-2 to TRBJ1-1, with TRBD1 matching 8 bases. Germline CDR1 SGHTA, CDR2 FQGNSA. This CDR3 is built from 15 residues. The ends lost 1 base at V and 6 bases at J; junction bases unmatched: 7. CDR3 in DNA: TGTGCCAGCAGCTTAGACGCAGGGGGCGCCGCTGAAGCTTTCTTT. As protein: CASSLDAGGAAEAFF.

This clonotype was detected once. The rearrangement uses TRBV7-9 and TRBJ2-2; 11 bases line up with TRBD1. This CDR3 is built from 16 residues. Trimming cost V 6 bases and J 7 bases; bases outside gene matches: 10. Looked up from germline, CDR1 is SEHNR and CDR2 is FQNEAQ (reference sequence). CDR3 amino acids: CASSYPGTGGVGELFF. CDR3 nucleotide sequence: TGTGCCAGCAGTTATCCCGGGACAGGGGGAGTCGGGGAGCTGTTTTTT.

The rearrangement uses TRBV7-9 and TRBJ2-6; D possibly corresponds to TRBD1 (6 bases). Trimming pared 5 bases from V and 1 base from J, leaving 12 bases between. The CDR3 spans 16 residues. Germline values: CDR1 SEHNR, CDR2 FQNEAQ (reference sequence). CDR3 protein: CASSPRQESGANVLTF. The CDR3 DNA reads as TGTGCCAGCAGCCCAAGACAGGAATCTGGGGCCAACGTCCTGACTTTC.

This clonotype came up a few times. This rearrangement joins TRBV12-3 or TRBV12-4 to TRBJ2-5; the match to TRBD1 covers 10 bases. The CDR3 totals 15 residues. The trim removed 6 bases at V and 4 bases at J, leaving 8 bases unmatched. The CDR3, as DNA: TGTGCCAGCAGCCGGACAGGGGGGTCTCGAGAGACCCAGTACTTC. This codes for CASSRTGGSRETQYF.

This chain uses TRBV15 with TRBJ1-2; D is perhaps TRBD1 (5 bases). Germline CDR1 LNHNV, CDR2 YYDKDF (reference sequence). V lost 3 bases and J 4 bases, leaving 15 bases between the germline ends. This CDR3 comprises 15 residues. The CDR3 region is CATSSLKTVGYGYTF. Written as DNA, the CDR3 is TGTGCCACCAGCAGTTTGAAGACAGTCGGCTATGGCTACACCTTC.

Remarks on this clonotype: This is likely a read error, given that the CDR3 carries no conserved phenylalanine or tryptophan at its end. The chain links TRBV20-1 to TRBJ1-1; D unresolved. V dropped 5 bases and J dropped 5 bases, with 15 bases sitting between them. Germline assignment: CDR1 DFQATT and CDR2 SNEGSKA (reference sequence). The CDR3 totals 13 residues. CDR3 coding DNA: TGCAGTGCTCCCGTGTCGGGGAGAACTGAAGCTTTCTCT. Amino acids: CSAPVSGRTEAFS.

In its sample, this clonotype was seen many times. The chain is built from TRBV15 and TRBJ1-1, with TRBD1 matching 10 bases. Germline V gives CDR1 LNHNV, CDR2 YYDKDF (reference sequence). The CDR3 extends over 14 amino acids. The V and J ends lost 5 bases and 7 bases, in that order; junction bases with no gene match: 7. The CDR3 DNA reads TGTGCCACCAGCCCTCAAGGACAGGGGGGTGAAGCTTTCTTT. This codes for CATSPQGQGGEAFF.

This clonotype was observed at least ten times. The chain combines TRBV24-1 with TRBJ1-5; D remains ambiguous. V was clipped by 5 bases and J by 7 bases, with 11 bases between them. CDR1 is KGHDR and CDR2 is SFDVKD in the germline V gene. The CDR3 spans 13 residues. The CDR3 sequence: CATSAQASQPQHF. CDR3 nucleotide sequence: TGTGCCACCAGTGCGCAGGCCTCACAGCCCCAGCATTTT.

V is TRBV5-5 and J is TRBJ2-5; possibly TRBD1 for D (5 bases). CDR3 length equals 16 residues. Germline V gene lookup returns CDR1 SGHKS and CDR2 YYEKEE (reference sequence). V lost 0 bases and J lost 5, with 17 bases in between. CDR3 loop: CASSLVDTTFGETQYF. The CDR3 DNA is TGTGCCAGCAGCTTGGTGGACACGACCTTCGGGGAGACCCAGTACTTC.

This clonotype was recorded a few times. The V and J genes are TRBV2 and TRBJ2-7, with TRBD2 as a possible D gene (6 bases). This CDR3 has 14 residues. The germline CDR1 and CDR2 sequences are SNHLY and FYNNEI. V was pared by 6 bases and J by 2 bases, with 14 bases between. CDR3 region: CASSLWRGPYEQYF. The CDR3 nucleotides are TGTGCCAGCAGCTTATGGAGGGGACCCTACGAGCAGTACTTC.

The table lists this clonotype with a few counts. V is TRBV20-1 and J is TRBJ1-2; tentatively, D is TRBD1 (5 bases). Germline V lookup: CDR1 DFQATT, CDR2 SNEGSKA (reference sequence). Trimming left V 4 bases short and J 4 bases short, with 13 bases between. There are 13 residues in the CDR3. The CDR3 sequence: CSATTGTGYGYTF. The CDR3 DNA sequence: TGCAGTGCTACCACCGGAACAGGCTATGGCTACACCTTC.

The rearrangement links TRBV7-6 to TRBJ2-2, with D maybe TRBD1 (5 bases). CDR1 and CDR2 from the germline V gene are SGHVS and FNYEAQ. The length of the CDR3 is 17 residues. V lost 2 bases and J 4 bases, leaving 17 bases between the germline ends. CDR3 coding DNA: TGTGCCAGCAGCTTAACACCGTTGGTCCAGGGCACCGGGGAGCTGTTTTTT. This gives the protein CASSLTPLVQGTGELFF.

This clonotype occurred many times. The chain recombines TRBV24-1 with TRBJ1-1; the D is unclear. CDR3 length equals 13 residues. Germline CDR1 is KGHDR and CDR2 is SFDVKD. V was pared by 3 bases and J by 5 bases, with 9 bases between. The CDR3 region has the DNA TGTGCCACCAGTGATCCTGGACGTACTGAAGCTTTCTTT. Protein product: CATSDPGRTEAFF.

The CDR3, as DNA: TGTGCCAGCAGGGTGTCAGAGAATCAGCCCCAGCATTTT. This encodes CASRVSENQPQHF. The rearrangement links TRBV6-2 or TRBV6-3 to TRBJ1-5; D is ambiguous. There are 13 residues in the CDR3. Germline CDR1 reads MNHEY; CDR2 reads SVGEGT. The ends were cut back, 6 bases at V and 4 bases at J, with 10 bases in the middle.

The rearrangement uses TRBV20-1 and TRBJ1-1; 8 positions match TRBD1. The ends lost 3 bases at V and 10 bases at J; junction bases unmatched: 10. The CDR3 loop spans 13 amino acids. Germline V gene lookup returns CDR1 DFQATT and CDR2 SNEGSKA (reference sequence). The CDR3 DNA reads TGCAGTGCTAGCGGCCAGGGGGCTCTAGGAGCTTTCTTT. Translation: CSASGQGALGAFF.

This chain links TRBV2 with TRBJ1-2; TRBD1 agrees at 7 bases. V shed 4 bases, J shed 2 bases, and the junction held 7 bases outside the gene matches. The CDR3 extends over 15 amino acids. CDR1 SNHLY and CDR2 FYNNEI come from the germline V gene. The CDR3 bases are TGTGCCAGCAGTGCCCAGGGACAGCTGAACTATGGCTACACCTTC. Translated, it gives CASSAQGQLNYGYTF. The full variable domain, with the rest looked up from reference TRBV2 and TRBJ1-2, is EPEVTQTPSHQVTQMGQEVILRCVPISNHLYFYWYRQILGQKVEFLVSFYNNEISEKSEIFDDQFSVERPDGSNFTLKIRSTKLEDSAMYFCASSAQGQLNYGYTFGSGTRLTVV.

The chain joins TRBV25-1 to TRBJ1-2; TRBD1 might be the D (6 bases). The CDR3 is made up of 11 amino acids. V was pared by 8 bases and J by 8 bases, with 12 bases between. Germline V gives CDR1 MGHDK, CDR2 SYGVNS. In DNA form, the CDR3 reads TGTGCCAGCGTAGGTCAGGGGGGCTACACCTTC. Amino acids: CASVGQGGYTF.

Points on this clonotype: A junction end diverges from the germline sequence, so it may reflect a read error. The chain has TRBV24-1 and TRBJ1-5; D is undetermined. The CDR3 is 13 amino acids. Per the germline V gene, CDR1 is KGHDR and CDR2 is SFDVKD. CDR3 residues: CASSYSVAQPQHF. CDR3 bases: TGTGCCAGCAGTTACTCGGTCGCTCAGCCCCAGCATTTT.

This chain links TRBV20-1 with TRBJ2-7, with 8 bases that match TRBD1. Germline lookup yields CDR1 DFQATT and CDR2 SNEGSKA (reference sequence). The CDR3 runs 12 residues. V shed 2 bases and J 5 bases; nucleotides not matched to a gene: 2. Here the CDR3 DNA reads TGCAGTGCTAGACAGGGGGCGAACGAGCAGTACGTC. Protein product: CSARQGANEQYV.

This clonotype was recorded at least ten times. The chain carries TRBV6-6 and TRBJ2-7; TRBD1 matches 8 bases. Trimming removed 2 bases from V and 4 bases from J; junction bases left unmatched: 1. The CDR3 sequence is 13 residues long. Germline lookup yields CDR1 MNHNY and CDR2 SVGAGI (reference sequence). The DNA of the CDR3 is TGTGCCAGCAGTTACGGGACAGGATACGAGCAGTACTTC. The encoded protein is CASSYGTGYEQYF.

This chain uses TRBV7-6 with TRBJ2-3; weak D call: TRBD2 (5 bases). Germline-derived CDR1 and CDR2 are SGHVS and FNYEAQ. V was clipped by 0 bases and J by 5 bases, with 12 bases between them. This CDR3 has 15 amino acids. The CDR3 DNA sequence: TGTGCCAGCAGCTTAGCGTTTACGGGGTTAGATACGCAGTATTTT. As protein: CASSLAFTGLDTQYF.

This clonotype was seen a single time. This chain links TRBV29-1 with TRBJ2-7; 8 bases map to TRBD1. The CDR3 is made up of 13 amino acids. Trimming removed 6 bases from V and 5 bases from J; junction bases left unmatched: 9. In germline, CDR1 is SQVTM, CDR2 ANQGSEA. The CDR3 is CSVGEKTGDEQYF. CDR3 in DNA: TGCAGCGTCGGCGAAAAGACAGGGGACGAGCAGTACTTC.